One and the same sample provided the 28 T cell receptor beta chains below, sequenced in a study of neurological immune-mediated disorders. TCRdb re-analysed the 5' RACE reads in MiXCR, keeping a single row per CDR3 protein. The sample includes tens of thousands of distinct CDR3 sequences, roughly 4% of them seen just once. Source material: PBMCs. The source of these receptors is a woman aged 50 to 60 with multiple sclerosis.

The CDR3 protein is CSVIGVGQYQPQHF. CDR3 DNA sequence: TGCAGTGTCATAGGGGTGGGACAATATCAGCCCCAGCATTTT. V usage is TRBV20-1 and J usage is TRBJ1-5; TRBD1 is a possible D gene (6 bases). The ends were cut back, 7 bases at V and 5 bases at J, with 18 bases in the middle. CDR3 length: 14 amino acids. Germline V gene sequence: CDR1 DFQATT, CDR2 SNEGSKA (reference sequence).

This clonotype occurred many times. As DNA, the CDR3 is TGCAGTGCTAGAGATAGCGGGAACACCGGGGAGCTGTTTTTT. Translating it yields CSARDSGNTGELFF. J is TRBJ2-2 and V is TRBV20-1; possible D gene TRBD2, 6 bases. CDR1 is DFQATT, CDR2 SNEGSKA, per germline (reference sequence). The CDR3 covers 14 residues. Deletions cut 0 bases from V and 1 base from J, with 6 bases between.

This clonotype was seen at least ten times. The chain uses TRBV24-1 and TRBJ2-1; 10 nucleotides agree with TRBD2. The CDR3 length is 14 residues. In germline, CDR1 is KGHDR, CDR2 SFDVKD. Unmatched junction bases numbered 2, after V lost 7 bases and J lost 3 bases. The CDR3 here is CATSGLADYNEQFF. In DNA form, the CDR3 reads TGTGCCACCAGCGGACTAGCGGACTACAATGAGCAGTTCTTC.

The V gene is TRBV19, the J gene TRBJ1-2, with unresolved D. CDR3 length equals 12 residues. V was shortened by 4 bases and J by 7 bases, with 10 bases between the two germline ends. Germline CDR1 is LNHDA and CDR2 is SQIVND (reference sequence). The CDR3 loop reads CASSKAGSGYTF. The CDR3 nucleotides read TGTGCCAGTAGTAAGGCAGGCTCTGGCTACACCTTC.

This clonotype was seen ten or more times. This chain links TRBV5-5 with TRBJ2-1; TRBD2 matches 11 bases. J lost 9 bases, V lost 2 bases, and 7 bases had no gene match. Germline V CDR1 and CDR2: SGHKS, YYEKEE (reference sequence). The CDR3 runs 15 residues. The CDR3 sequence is CASSFLAGGQGEQFF. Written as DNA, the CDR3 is TGTGCCAGCAGCTTCCTAGCGGGAGGCCAGGGTGAGCAGTTCTTC. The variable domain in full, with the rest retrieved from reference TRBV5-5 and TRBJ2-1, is DAGVTQSPTHLIKTRGQQVTLRCSPISGHKSVSWYQQVLGQGPQFIFQYYEKEERGRGNFPDRFSARQFPNYSSELNVNALLLGDSALYLCASSFLAGGQGEQFFGPGTRLTVL.

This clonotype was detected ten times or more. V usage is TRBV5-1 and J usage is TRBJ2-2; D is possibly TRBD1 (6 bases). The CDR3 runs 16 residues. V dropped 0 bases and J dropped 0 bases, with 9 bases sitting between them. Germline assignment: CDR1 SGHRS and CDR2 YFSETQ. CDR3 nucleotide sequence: TGCGCCAGCAGCTTGGCCAGGACAGCGAACACCGGGGAGCTGTTTTTT. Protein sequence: CASSLARTANTGELFF.

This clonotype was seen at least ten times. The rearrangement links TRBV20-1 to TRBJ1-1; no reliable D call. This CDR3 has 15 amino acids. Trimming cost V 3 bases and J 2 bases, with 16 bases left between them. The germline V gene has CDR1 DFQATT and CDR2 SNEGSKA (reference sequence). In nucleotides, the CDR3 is TGCAGTGCTAGGTCCCCCGGCAGATATAACACTGAAGCTTTCTTT. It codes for CSARSPGRYNTEAFF.

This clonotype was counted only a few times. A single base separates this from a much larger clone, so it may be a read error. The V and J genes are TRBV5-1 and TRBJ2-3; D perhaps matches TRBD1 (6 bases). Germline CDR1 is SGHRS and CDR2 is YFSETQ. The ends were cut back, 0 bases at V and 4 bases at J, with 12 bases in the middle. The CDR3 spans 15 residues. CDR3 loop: CASSLEGKGADTQYF. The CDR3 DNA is TGCGCCAGCAGCTTGGAAGGAAAGGGGGCAGATACGCAGTATTTT. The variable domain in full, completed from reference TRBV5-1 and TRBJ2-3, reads KAGVTQTPRYLIKTRGQQVTLSCSPISGHRSVSWYQQTPGQGLQFLFEYFSETQRNKGNFPGRFSGRQFSNSRSEMNVSTLELGDSALYLCASSLEGKGADTQYFGPGTRLTVL.

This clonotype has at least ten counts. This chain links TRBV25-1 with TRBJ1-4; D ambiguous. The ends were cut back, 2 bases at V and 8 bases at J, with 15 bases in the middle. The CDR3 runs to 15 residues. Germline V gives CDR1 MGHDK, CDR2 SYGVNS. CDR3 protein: CASSEPGPRQEKLFF. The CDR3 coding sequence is TGTGCCAGCAGTGAACCGGGTCCACGTCAGGAAAAACTGTTTTTT.

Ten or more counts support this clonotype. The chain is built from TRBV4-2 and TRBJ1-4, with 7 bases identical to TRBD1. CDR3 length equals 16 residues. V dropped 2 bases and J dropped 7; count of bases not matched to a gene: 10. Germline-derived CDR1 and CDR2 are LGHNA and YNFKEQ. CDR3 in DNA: TGTGCCAGCAGCCAATTTAACAGGGGAATGGGTGAAAAACTGTTTTTT. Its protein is CASSQFNRGMGEKLFF.

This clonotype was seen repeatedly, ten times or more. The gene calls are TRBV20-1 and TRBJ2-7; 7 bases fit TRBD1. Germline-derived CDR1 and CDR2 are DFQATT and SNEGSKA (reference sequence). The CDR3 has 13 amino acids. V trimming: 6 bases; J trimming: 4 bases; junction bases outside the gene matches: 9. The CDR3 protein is CSALGQDKYEQYF. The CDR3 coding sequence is TGCAGTGCACTTGGACAGGATAAGTACGAGCAGTACTTC.

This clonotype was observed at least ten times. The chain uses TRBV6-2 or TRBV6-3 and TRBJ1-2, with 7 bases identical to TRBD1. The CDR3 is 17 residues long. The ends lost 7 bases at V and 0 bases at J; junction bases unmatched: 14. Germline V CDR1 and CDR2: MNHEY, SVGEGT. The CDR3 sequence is CASTWTQGTTSNYGYTF. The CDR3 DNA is TGTGCCAGCACCTGGACACAGGGGACCACTTCTAACTATGGCTACACCTTC.

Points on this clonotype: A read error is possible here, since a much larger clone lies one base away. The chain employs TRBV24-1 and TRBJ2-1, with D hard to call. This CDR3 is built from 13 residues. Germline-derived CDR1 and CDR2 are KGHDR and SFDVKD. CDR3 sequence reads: CTTSDPAYNEQFF. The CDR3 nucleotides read TGTACCACCAGTGACCCCGCCTACAATGAGCAGTTCTTC.

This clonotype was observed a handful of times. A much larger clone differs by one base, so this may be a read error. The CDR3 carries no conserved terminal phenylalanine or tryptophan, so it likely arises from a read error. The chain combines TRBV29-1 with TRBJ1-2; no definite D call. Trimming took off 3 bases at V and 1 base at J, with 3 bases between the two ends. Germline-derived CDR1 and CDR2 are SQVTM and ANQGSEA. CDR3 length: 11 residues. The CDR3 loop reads CSVEINYGYTI. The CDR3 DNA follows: TGCAGCGTTGAGATTAACTATGGCTACACCATC.

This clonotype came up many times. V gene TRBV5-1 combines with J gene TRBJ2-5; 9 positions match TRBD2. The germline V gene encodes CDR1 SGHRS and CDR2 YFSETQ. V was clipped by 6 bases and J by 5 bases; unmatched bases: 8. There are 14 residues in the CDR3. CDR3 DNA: TGCGCCAGCAACCCAGCGGGAGGCGGGGAGACCCAGTACTTC. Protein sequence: CASNPAGGGETQYF.

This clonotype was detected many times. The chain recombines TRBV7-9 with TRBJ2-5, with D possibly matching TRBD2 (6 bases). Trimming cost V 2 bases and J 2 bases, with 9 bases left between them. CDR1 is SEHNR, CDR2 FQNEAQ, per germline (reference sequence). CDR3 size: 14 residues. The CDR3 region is CASSLSAGQETQYF. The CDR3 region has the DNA TGTGCCAGCAGCTTATCTGCGGGACAAGAGACCCAGTACTTC.

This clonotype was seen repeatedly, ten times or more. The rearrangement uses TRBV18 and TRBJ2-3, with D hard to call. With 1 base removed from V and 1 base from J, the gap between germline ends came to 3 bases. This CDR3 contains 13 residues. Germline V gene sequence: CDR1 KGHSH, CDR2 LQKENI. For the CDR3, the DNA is TGTGCCAGCTCACCACAGGGCACAGATACGCAGTATTTT. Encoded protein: CASSPQGTDTQYF.

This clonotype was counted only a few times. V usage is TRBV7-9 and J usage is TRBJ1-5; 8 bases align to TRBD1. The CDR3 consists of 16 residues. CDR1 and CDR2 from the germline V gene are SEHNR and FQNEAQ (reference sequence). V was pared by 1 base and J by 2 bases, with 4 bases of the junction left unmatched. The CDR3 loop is CASSLGTGLGNQPQHF. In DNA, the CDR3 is TGTGCCAGCAGCTTAGGGACAGGGTTAGGCAATCAGCCCCAGCATTTT.

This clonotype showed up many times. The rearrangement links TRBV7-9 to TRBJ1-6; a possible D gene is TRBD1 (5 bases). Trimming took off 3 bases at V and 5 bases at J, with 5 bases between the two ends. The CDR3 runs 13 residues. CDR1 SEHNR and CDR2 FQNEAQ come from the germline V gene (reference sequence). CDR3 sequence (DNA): TGTGCCAGCAGCTTGGGGGATAATTCACCCCTCCACTTT. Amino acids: CASSLGDNSPLHF.

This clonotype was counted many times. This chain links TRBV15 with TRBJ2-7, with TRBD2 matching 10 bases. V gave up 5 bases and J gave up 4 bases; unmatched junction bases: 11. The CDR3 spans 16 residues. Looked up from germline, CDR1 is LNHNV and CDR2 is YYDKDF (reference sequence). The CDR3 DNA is TGTGCCACCAGCTTTGGAATCGGACTAGCGGATTACGAGCAGTACTTC. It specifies CATSFGIGLADYEQYF. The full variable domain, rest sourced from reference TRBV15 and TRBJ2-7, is DAMVIQNPRYQVTQFGKPVTLSCSQTLNHNVMYWYQQKSSQAPKLLFHYYDKDFNNEADTPDNFQSRRPNTSFCFLDIRSPGLGDTAMYLCATSFGIGLADYEQYFGPGTRLTVT.

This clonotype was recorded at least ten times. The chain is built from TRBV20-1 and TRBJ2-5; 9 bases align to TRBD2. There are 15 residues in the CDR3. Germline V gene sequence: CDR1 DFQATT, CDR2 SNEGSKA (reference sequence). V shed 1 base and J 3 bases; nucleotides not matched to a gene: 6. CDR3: CSARGGGRAKETQYF. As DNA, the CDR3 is TGCAGTGCTAGAGGAGGCGGGAGGGCGAAAGAGACCCAGTACTTC.

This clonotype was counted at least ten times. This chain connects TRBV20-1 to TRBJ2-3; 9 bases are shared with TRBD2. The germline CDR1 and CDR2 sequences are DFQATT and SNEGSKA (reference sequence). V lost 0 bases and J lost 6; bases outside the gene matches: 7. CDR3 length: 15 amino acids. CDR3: CSARDPSGIRDTQYF. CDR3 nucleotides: TGCAGTGCTAGAGACCCTAGCGGGATTCGTGATACGCAGTATTTT.

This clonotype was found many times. The CDR3 region has the DNA TGTGCCAGCAGCTTGGAAGGCCTAGCGGGGTACAATGAGCAGTTCTTC. This sequence encodes CASSLEGLAGYNEQFF. This chain joins TRBV5-4 and TRBJ2-1, with TRBD2 matching 9 bases. The CDR3 has 16 residues. V lost 0 bases to trimming and J lost 4 bases; unmatched junction nucleotides: 5. Germline CDR1 reads SGHNT; CDR2 reads YYREEE (reference sequence).

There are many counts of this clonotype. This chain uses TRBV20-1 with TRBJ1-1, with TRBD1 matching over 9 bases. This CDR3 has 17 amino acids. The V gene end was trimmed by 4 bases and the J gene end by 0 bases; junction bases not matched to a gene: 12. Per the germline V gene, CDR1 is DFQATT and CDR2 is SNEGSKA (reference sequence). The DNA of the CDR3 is TGCAGTGCTACCGGACAGGGGCTTACCCTCATGAACACTGAAGCTTTCTTT. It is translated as CSATGQGLTLMNTEAFF.

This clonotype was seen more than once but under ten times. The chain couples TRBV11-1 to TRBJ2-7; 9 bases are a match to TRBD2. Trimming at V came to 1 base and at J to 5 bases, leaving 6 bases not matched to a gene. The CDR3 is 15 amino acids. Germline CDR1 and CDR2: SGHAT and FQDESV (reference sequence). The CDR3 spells CASSLGGRATNEQYF. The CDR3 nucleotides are TGTGCCAGCAGCTTAGGCGGGAGGGCCACTAACGAGCAGTACTTC.

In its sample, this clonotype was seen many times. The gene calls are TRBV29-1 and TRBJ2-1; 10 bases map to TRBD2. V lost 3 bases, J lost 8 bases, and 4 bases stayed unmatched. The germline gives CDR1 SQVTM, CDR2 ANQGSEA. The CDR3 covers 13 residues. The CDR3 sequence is CSVEQREGYEQFF. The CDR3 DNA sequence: TGCAGCGTTGAGCAGCGGGAGGGCTATGAGCAGTTCTTC.

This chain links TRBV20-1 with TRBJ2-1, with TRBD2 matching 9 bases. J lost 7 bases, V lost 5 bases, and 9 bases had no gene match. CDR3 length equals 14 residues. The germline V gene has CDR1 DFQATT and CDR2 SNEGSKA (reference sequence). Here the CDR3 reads CSASLAGWGNEQFF. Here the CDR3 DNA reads TGCAGTGCTTCTCTAGCGGGGTGGGGAAATGAGCAGTTCTTC.

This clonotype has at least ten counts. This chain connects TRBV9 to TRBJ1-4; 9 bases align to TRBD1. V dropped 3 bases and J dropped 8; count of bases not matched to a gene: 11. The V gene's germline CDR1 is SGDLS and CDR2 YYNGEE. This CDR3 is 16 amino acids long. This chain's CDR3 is CASSASRGQGGEKLFF. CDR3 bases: TGTGCCAGCAGCGCATCGAGGGGACAGGGTGGAGAAAAACTGTTTTTT.